This T cell receptor (beta chain) was recovered during a study of blood T cell repertoires in COVID-19. In the source study's methods: Nucleated cell counts were estimated from reference gene primer amplification. Sequenced by immunoSEQ multiplex PCR; TCRdb stores in-frame clones only, minus some. Clone size and V and J calls were adopted from that table, with D and trimming inferred from the DNA. In the table there are 200,000 to 300,000 clones, 83% of which are singletons. This clone rates as medium-sized (0.01 to 0.1%). The germline gives CDR1 SGHVS, CDR2 FQNEAQ. V shed 6 bases and J shed 8 bases, with 16 bases lying between them. CDR3 length: 13 amino acids.

The chain combines TRBV7-8 with TRBJ1-2; D possibly corresponds to TRBD1 (5 bases). This sequence was found in a human donor in a cohort sampled during active COVID-19. Sequencing input: peripheral blood. CDR3 loop: CASSPQGLGGYTF. CDR3 nucleotides: TGTGCCAGCAGTCCCCAGGGTCTCGGGGGCTACACCTTC.